Listed below are T cell receptor beta chains from one sample, sequenced in a study of control samples from healthy donors and cancer patients. Method: immunoSEQ multiplex PCR; TCRdb's copy keeps in-frame clones and lacks some. The top ten clones hold 20% to 25% of a sample with roughly 10,000 clones, approximately 90% of them seen once. The sequenced sample consisted of PBMCs. All receptors derive from a man aged 55-75 years with colorectal cancer. Both conserved end residues are part of each CDR3. Fields, in order: D gene, J gene, V gene, CDR3 length, clone size, CDR3 protein, CDR3 DNA. The D gene is left open where the match is weak. Some rows have no size entry. The others give once, few or many, or a class for an expanded clone.

>TRBD1|TRBJ1-1|TRBV7-8|15|NA
CASSSHGQVNDEAFF
TGTGCCAGCAGCTCCCACGGACAGGTCAATGATGAAGCTTTCTTT
>NA|TRBJ1-2|TRBV29-1|12|NA
CSVVEDDYGYTF
TGCAGCGTTGTAGAAGATGATTATGGCTACACCTTC
>NA|TRBJ1-4|TRBV19|15|NA
CASGRWGAVDEKLFF
TGTGCCAGCGGGAGGTGGGGTGCGGTTGATGAAAAACTGTTTTTT
>NA|TRBJ2-7|TRBV5-8|13|NA
CASSGTGWREQYF
TGTGCCAGCAGCGGAACAGGGTGGCGCGAGCAGTACTTC
>TRBD2|TRBJ2-3|TRBV4-3|18|NA
CASSQVLAGGLGTDTQYF
TGCGCCAGCAGCCAAGTGCTAGCGGGGGGGCTGGGCACAGATACGCAGTATTTT
>NA|TRBJ1-1|TRBV6-5|12|few
CASSYSGRVTFF
TGTGCCAGCAGTTACTCGGGCAGGGTGACTTTCTTT
>TRBD1|TRBJ1-1|TRBV11-2|16|NA
CASSSWDRGMNTEAFF
TGTGCCAGCAGCTCGTGGGACAGGGGAATGAACACTGAAGCTTTCTTT
>NA|TRBJ1-1|TRBV7-2|11|NA
CASSFSPEAFF
TGTGCCAGCAGCTTCAGCCCTGAAGCTTTCTTT
>TRBD2|TRBJ2-2|TRBV19|14|NA
CASSINGGGGELFF
TGTGCCAGTAGTATCAATGGCGGGGGAGGGGAGCTGTTTTTT
>NA|TRBJ1-2|TRBV7-6|14|NA
CASSPAGSNYGYTF
TGTGCCAGCAGCCCGGCTGGTTCTAACTATGGCTACACCTTC
>NA|TRBJ1-1|TRBV7-3|14|NA
CASSLNPGGTEAFF
TGTGCCAGCAGCCTCAACCCGGGCGGGACTGAAGCTTTCTTT
>NA|TRBJ2-7|TRBV7-3|13|NA
CASSQGMGYEQYF
TGTGCCAGCAGTCAGGGGATGGGCTACGAGCAGTACTTC
>NA|TRBJ2-2|TRBV25-1|12|NA
CASSANTGELFF
TGTGCCAGCAGTGCTAACACCGGGGAGCTGTTTTTT
>NA|TRBJ1-6|TRBV20-1|16|NA
CSASSPVGLPNSPLHF
TGCAGTGCCAGTTCGCCGGTGGGACTCCCTAATTCACCCCTCCACTTT
>NA|TRBJ2-2|TRBV5-5|16|NA
CASSLYGGATTGELFF
TGTGCCAGCAGCTTATATGGGGGGGCCACTACCGGGGAGCTGTTTTTT
>NA|TRBJ1-2|TRBV4-3|13|once
CASSPSTHYGYTF
TGCGCCAGCAGCCCCTCGACACACTATGGCTACACCTTC
>NA|TRBJ1-4|TRBV3-1/TRBV3-2|15|NA
CASSQLGATNEKLFF
TGTGCCAGCAGCCAATTGGGGGCAACTAATGAAAAACTGTTTTTT
>TRBD2|TRBJ2-3|TRBV5-1|15|NA
CASSLTSGGLDTQYF
TGCGCCAGCAGCTTGACTAGCGGTGGATTAGATACGCAGTATTTT
>NA|TRBJ1-6|TRBV4-3|16|NA
CASSLLGGGGVSPLHF
TGCGCCAGCAGCCTCCTGGGGGGGGGAGGCGTTTCACCCCTCCACTTT
>TRBD1|TRBJ2-7|TRBV4-3|15|NA
CASSQEDRGFYEQYF
TGCGCCAGCAGCCAAGAGGACAGGGGCTTCTACGAGCAGTACTTC
>NA|TRBJ1-6|TRBV14|12|NA
CASSQGNAPLHF
TGTGCCAGCAGCCAGGGTAATGCACCCCTCCACTTT
>NA|TRBJ2-6|TRBV9|15|NA
CASSGQLSGANVLTF
TGTGCCAGCAGCGGGCAACTATCTGGGGCCAACGTCCTGACTTTC
>TRBD1|TRBJ1-5|TRBV7-6|16|NA
CASSLTYAGGNQPQHF
TGTGCCAGCAGCTTAACGTATGCAGGGGGTAATCAGCCCCAGCATTTT
>TRBD2|TRBJ2-1|TRBV7-9|16|NA
CASSLGLAGGYNEQFF
TGTGCCAGCAGTTTAGGACTAGCGGGGGGGTACAATGAGCAGTTCTTC
>NA|TRBJ2-7|TRBV28|16|NA
CASSFPLWKSSYEQYF
TGTGCCAGCAGTTTTCCCCTCTGGAAGAGCTCCTACGAGCAGTACTTC
>NA|TRBJ2-3|TRBV6-2/TRBV6-3|17|NA
CASSYGGGVWGTDTQYF
TGTGCCAGCAGTTACGGCGGGGGCGTTTGGGGCACAGATACGCAGTATTTT
>TRBD1|TRBJ1-6|TRBV5-6|15|NA
CASRLGQGENSPLHF
TGTGCCAGCAGGCTCGGACAGGGCGAAAATTCACCCCTCCACTTT
>TRBD2|TRBJ2-3|TRBV3-1/TRBV3-2|17|NA
CASSLYFGGLATDTQYF
TGTGCCAGCAGCCTTTATTTTGGGGGACTAGCTACAGATACGCAGTATTTT
>NA|TRBJ1-5|TRBV7-2|14|NA
CASSLPGAGQPQHF
TGTGCCAGCAGCTTACCGGGGGCGGGTCAGCCCCAGCATTTT
>TRBD1|TRBJ1-2|TRBV4-2|18|once
CASSQPNTYTGGAYGYTF
TGTGCCAGCAGCCAACCTAATACTTATACAGGGGGCGCATATGGCTACACCTTC
>NA|TRBJ1-3|TRBV30|16|NA
CAWSPKLGSSGNTIYF
TGTGCCTGGAGTCCGAAGTTAGGCTCCTCTGGAAACACCATATATTTT
>NA|TRBJ2-2|TRBV7-9|14|NA
CASSLRVSTGELFF
TGTGCCAGCAGCTTAAGGGTCAGCACCGGGGAGCTGTTTTTT
>NA|TRBJ1-5|TRBV28|19|NA
CASSSIRVLGPGASQPQHF
TGTGCCAGCAGTTCAATCCGGGTACTGGGGCCGGGTGCGTCCCAGCCCCAGCATTTT
>NA|TRBJ2-1|TRBV7-8|15|NA
CASTVPGVYRNEQFF
TGTGCCAGCACCGTCCCGGGTGTGTATAGGAATGAGCAGTTCTTC
>NA|TRBJ2-7|TRBV19|14|NA
CASTTSWGAYEQYF
TGTGCCAGTACCACCTCGTGGGGGGCCTACGAGCAGTACTTC
>NA|TRBJ2-2|TRBV4-2|17|NA
CASSQGTSSDVTGELFF
TGTGCCAGCAGCCAAGGCACTAGCTCTGATGTCACCGGGGAGCTGTTTTTT
>NA|TRBJ1-3|TRBV7-9|13|few
CASSLVLGNTIYF
TGTGCCAGCAGTCTCGTTCTCGGAAACACCATATATTTT
>NA|TRBJ1-6|TRBV20-1|11|NA
CSARRDSPLHF
TGCAGTGCTAGGCGCGACTCACCCCTCCACTTT
>NA|TRBJ1-2|TRBV4-2|14|NA
CASSHMGTNYGYTF
TGTGCCAGCAGCCATATGGGCACAAACTATGGCTACACCTTC
>NA|TRBJ1-1|TRBV4-1|14|NA
CASSLDPEGTEAFF
TGCGCCAGCAGCCTGGACCCGGAGGGCACTGAAGCTTTCTTT
>TRBD1|TRBJ1-3|TRBV4-3|20|NA
CASSQDSIGTGLLSGNTIYF
TGCGCCAGCAGCCAAGATTCTATAGGGACAGGGCTTTTGTCTGGAAACACCATATATTTT
>NA|TRBJ1-1|TRBV7-9|15|once
CASRDKDRLNTEAFF
TGTGCCAGCAGAGACAAAGACAGACTGAACACTGAAGCTTTCTTT
>NA|TRBJ1-2|TRBV3-1/TRBV3-2|14|NA
CASSLSGPNYGYTF
TGTGCCAGCAGCCTATCGGGACCTAACTATGGCTACACCTTC
>NA|TRBJ1-6|TRBV12-3/TRBV12-4|12|NA
CASTSYNSPLHF
TGTGCCAGTACAAGTTATAATTCACCCCTCCACTTT
>NA|TRBJ2-7|TRBV7-2|12|once
CASSREGTEQYF
TGTGCCAGCAGCCGCGAGGGAACCGAGCAGTACTTC
>NA|TRBJ1-1|TRBV15|14|few
CATSRGRLGITAFF
TGTGCCACCAGCAGAGGTCGATTGGGGATTACGGCTTTCTTT
>NA|TRBJ2-5|TRBV7-2|13|NA
CASRPGQQETQYF
TGTGCCAGCAGGCCTGGACAGCAAGAGACCCAGTACTTC
>NA|TRBJ2-7|TRBV5-5|12|NA
CASSLAGREQYF
TGTGCCAGCAGCTTGGCTGGGCGCGAGCAGTACTTC
>NA|TRBJ2-3|TRBV5-5|16|NA
CASSWGALSSTDTQYF
TGTGCCAGCAGCTGGGGGGCCTTATCTAGCACAGATACGCAGTATTTT
>NA|TRBJ2-1|TRBV4-1|12|NA
CASSQAANEQFF
TGCGCCAGCAGCCAAGCCGCGAATGAGCAGTTCTTC
>NA|TRBJ2-7|TRBV4-3|14|NA
CASSQGSGSYEQYF
TGCGCCAGCAGCCAAGGATCAGGCTCCTACGAGCAGTACTTC
>NA|TRBJ2-5|TRBV7-9|13|NA
CASRSGVPETQYF
TGTGCCAGCAGATCGGGGGTCCCGGAGACCCAGTACTTC
>TRBD2|TRBJ2-7|TRBV6-2/TRBV6-3|16|NA
CASSPSRGQRGYEQYF
TGTGCCAGCAGTCCATCCCGAGGGCAGCGGGGCTACGAGCAGTACTTC